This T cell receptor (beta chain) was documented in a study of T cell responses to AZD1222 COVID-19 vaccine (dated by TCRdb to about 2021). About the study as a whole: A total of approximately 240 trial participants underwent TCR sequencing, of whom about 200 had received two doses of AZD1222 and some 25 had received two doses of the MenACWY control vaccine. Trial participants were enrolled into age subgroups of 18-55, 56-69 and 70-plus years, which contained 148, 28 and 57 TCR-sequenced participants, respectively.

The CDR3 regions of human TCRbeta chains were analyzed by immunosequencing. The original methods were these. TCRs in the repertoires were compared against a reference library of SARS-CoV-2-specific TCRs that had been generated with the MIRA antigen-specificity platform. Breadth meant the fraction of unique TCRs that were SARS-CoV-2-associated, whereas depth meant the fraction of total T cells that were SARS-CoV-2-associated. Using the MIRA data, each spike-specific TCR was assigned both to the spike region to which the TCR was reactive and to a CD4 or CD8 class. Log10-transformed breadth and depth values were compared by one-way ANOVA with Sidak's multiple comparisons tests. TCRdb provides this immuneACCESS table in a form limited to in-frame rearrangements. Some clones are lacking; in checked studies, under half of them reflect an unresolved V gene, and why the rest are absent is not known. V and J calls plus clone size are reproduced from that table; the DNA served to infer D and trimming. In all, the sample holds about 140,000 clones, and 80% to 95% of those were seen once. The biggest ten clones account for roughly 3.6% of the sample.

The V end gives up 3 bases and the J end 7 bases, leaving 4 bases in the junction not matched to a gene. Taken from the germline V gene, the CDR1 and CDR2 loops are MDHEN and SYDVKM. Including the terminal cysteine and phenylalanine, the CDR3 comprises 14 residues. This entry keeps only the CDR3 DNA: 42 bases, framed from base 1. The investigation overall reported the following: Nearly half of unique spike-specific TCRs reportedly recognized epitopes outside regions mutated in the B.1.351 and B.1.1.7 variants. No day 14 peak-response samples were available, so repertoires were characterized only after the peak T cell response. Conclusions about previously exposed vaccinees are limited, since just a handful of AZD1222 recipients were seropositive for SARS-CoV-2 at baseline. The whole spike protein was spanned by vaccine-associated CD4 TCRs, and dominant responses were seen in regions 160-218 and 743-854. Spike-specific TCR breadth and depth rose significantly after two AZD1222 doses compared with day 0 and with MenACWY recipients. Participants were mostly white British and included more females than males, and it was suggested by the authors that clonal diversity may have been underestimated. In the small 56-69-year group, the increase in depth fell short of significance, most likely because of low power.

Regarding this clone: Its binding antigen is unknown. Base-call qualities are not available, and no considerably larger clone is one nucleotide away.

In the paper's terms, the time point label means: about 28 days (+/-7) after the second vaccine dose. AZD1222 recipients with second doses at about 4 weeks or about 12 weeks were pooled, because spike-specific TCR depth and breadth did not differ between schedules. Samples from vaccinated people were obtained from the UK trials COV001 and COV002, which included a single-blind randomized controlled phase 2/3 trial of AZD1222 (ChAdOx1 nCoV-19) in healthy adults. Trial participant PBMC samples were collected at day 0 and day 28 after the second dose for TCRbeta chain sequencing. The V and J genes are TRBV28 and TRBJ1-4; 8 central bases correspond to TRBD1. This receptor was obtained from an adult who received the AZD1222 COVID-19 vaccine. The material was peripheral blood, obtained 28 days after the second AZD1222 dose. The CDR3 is CASSFGQGVEKLFF. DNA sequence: TGTGCCAGCAGTTTCGGACAGGGAGTTGAAAAACTGTTTTTT.